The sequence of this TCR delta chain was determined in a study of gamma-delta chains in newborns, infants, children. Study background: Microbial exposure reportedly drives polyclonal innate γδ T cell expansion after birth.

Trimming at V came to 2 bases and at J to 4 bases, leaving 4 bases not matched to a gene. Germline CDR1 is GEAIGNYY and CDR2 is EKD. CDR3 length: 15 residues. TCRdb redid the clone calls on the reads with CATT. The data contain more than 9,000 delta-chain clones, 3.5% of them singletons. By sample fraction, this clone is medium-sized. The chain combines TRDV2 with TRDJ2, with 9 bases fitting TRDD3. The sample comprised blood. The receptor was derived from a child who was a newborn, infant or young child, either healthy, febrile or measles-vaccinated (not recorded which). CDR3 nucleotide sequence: TGTGCCTGTGACAACTTACTGGGGGAGACAGCACAACTCTTCTTT. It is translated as CACDNLLGETAQLFF.